This T cell receptor (beta chain) was captured by sequencing in a study of shared clonotypes between healthy human individuals (dated by TCRdb to 2020 to 2022). Study-wide context: The cohort included three men and a couple of women between 18 and 49 years of age. For each donor, three plates each were used for CD4 naive and CD4 memory, two plates were used for CD8 naive, and one plate was used for CD8 memory. To estimate repertoire size and how much clonotype sharing occurs between individuals, the study deeply sequenced the blood TCR repertoires of several healthy adults. Libraries were prepared and TCR repertoires were sequenced by different laboratories using diverse techniques, in order to increase sequencing depth and limit assay-specific biases. Per donor, leukapheresis produced somewhere between about 0.85 and 9.5 billion PBMCs.

General conclusions and limits of the study: Sampling was restricted to blood, and TCR repertoires in tissue are likely to differ from TCR repertoires in blood. Because the study included only a small number of donors, the genetic and exposure-history diversity represented was limited. Naive subsets generally had larger estimated clonotype richness than memory subsets did. Compared with non-shared clonotypes, the clonotypes found in all four sorted-subset donors had higher generation probabilities. Based on pairwise subsampling, the degree of clonotype sharing among donors was expected to be affected by sequencing depth. Even with the large sequencing depth, rarefaction of the sorted-subset datasets indicated that sequencing was incomplete. Sharing across four donors was observed for roughly 5% of naive CD4, over 3% of naive CD8, 2.3% of memory CD4, and roughly 0.4% of memory CD8 clonotypes.

CD8 naive samples consisted of CD45RO-negative cells that were positively selected for CCR7, yielding a CD45RA+CCR7+ population without TemRA cells. The donors were healthy, HIV-negative adults with no recently reported acute infections or vaccinations. Every donor was a Caucasian adult residing in Nashville, Tennessee, USA. Blood was obtained by leukapheresis, after which PBMCs were separated by Ficoll-Histopaque density gradient centrifugation and cryopreserved in liquid nitrogen vapor phase. Purity and quantity of every magnetically sorted T cell population were checked by analytical flow cytometry. From each sorted fraction, genomic DNA was isolated and quantified by UV absorbance on a Nanodrop 2000c. Using the deep immunoSEQ assay, multiplex PCR amplified TCR CDR3 regions from genomic DNA. Extracted genomic DNA from each cell subset was spread evenly across all wells of several immunoSEQ 96-well plates, with each plate serving as a replicate. Each replicate PCR for sorted subsets received around 200 ng genomic DNA, equal to 30,000 or so T cell genomes. Purified libraries were quantified with a Qubit 3.0 fluorometer, sized on a Bioanalyzer 2100, and re-quantified with the KAPA Library Quantification kit. Every immunoSEQ 96-well plate was sequenced on a separate single-read 150-cycle Illumina NextSeq 550 flow cell. In the source study's methods: The immunoSEQ output contained only junctional sequences without quality scores, so filtering could not match that applied to full-length reads. To assign V/J genes and CDR3, sequences were annotated using PyIR, a Python wrapper for IgBLAST v1.9, with IMGT germline references. Reads were filtered out if the reads had weak V/J assignments (E-value above 1e-6), no CDR3, stop codons, out-of-frame junctions, or ambiguous translated residues. V3J clonotypes were defined as sequences sharing the same inferred V gene, J gene, and CDR3 amino acid sequence. Percentage overlap between repertoires was computed as shared unique clonotypes divided by the size of the smaller repertoire. Three approaches were used to assess repertoire richness: RTK rarefaction, the Chao1 estimator, and Recon v2.1 estimates of unobserved clonotypes. OLGA was used to compute generation probabilities for all TCRbeta clonotypes that the gDNA method yielded from four donors. TCRdb took this table from immuneACCESS and kept in-frame rearrangements with V and J called. Such tables lack part of the clones; where checked against another copy, unresolved V genes explain under half of the gap, and the rest is unexplained. D and trimming were read from the DNA, whereas the V and J calls and clone size are those reported in that table. For this sample there are some 2,000,000 clones; about 95% appear just once. The ten largest clones represent 1% to 1.3% of the sample.

Concerning this clone: What this receptor recognizes is not known. No clone much larger than this one lies a single base away; base qualities are absent.

The sample comprised naive CD8+ T cells sorted from blood. Taken with the paper, the label for cell subset or site translates to: CD45RA+CCR7+. This TCR derives from a man aged 18 to 30 in good health.

At the DNA level, the sequence is TGTGCCAGCAGTTCGCGACAGGGGACTCACGGGGAGCTGTTTTTT. The encoded protein is CASSSRQGTHGELFF. The chain is assembled from TRBV28 and TRBJ2-2; TRBD1 aligns with 8 central bases. In the germline V gene, CDR1 corresponds to MDHEN and CDR2 to SYDVKM. The CDR3 covers 15 residues, taking in both the cysteine and the phenylalanine. Only the CDR3 DNA stays, 45 bases, in frame from base 1. Clipping removes 4 bases from V and 7 bases from J, with 8 as the unmatched junction base count.